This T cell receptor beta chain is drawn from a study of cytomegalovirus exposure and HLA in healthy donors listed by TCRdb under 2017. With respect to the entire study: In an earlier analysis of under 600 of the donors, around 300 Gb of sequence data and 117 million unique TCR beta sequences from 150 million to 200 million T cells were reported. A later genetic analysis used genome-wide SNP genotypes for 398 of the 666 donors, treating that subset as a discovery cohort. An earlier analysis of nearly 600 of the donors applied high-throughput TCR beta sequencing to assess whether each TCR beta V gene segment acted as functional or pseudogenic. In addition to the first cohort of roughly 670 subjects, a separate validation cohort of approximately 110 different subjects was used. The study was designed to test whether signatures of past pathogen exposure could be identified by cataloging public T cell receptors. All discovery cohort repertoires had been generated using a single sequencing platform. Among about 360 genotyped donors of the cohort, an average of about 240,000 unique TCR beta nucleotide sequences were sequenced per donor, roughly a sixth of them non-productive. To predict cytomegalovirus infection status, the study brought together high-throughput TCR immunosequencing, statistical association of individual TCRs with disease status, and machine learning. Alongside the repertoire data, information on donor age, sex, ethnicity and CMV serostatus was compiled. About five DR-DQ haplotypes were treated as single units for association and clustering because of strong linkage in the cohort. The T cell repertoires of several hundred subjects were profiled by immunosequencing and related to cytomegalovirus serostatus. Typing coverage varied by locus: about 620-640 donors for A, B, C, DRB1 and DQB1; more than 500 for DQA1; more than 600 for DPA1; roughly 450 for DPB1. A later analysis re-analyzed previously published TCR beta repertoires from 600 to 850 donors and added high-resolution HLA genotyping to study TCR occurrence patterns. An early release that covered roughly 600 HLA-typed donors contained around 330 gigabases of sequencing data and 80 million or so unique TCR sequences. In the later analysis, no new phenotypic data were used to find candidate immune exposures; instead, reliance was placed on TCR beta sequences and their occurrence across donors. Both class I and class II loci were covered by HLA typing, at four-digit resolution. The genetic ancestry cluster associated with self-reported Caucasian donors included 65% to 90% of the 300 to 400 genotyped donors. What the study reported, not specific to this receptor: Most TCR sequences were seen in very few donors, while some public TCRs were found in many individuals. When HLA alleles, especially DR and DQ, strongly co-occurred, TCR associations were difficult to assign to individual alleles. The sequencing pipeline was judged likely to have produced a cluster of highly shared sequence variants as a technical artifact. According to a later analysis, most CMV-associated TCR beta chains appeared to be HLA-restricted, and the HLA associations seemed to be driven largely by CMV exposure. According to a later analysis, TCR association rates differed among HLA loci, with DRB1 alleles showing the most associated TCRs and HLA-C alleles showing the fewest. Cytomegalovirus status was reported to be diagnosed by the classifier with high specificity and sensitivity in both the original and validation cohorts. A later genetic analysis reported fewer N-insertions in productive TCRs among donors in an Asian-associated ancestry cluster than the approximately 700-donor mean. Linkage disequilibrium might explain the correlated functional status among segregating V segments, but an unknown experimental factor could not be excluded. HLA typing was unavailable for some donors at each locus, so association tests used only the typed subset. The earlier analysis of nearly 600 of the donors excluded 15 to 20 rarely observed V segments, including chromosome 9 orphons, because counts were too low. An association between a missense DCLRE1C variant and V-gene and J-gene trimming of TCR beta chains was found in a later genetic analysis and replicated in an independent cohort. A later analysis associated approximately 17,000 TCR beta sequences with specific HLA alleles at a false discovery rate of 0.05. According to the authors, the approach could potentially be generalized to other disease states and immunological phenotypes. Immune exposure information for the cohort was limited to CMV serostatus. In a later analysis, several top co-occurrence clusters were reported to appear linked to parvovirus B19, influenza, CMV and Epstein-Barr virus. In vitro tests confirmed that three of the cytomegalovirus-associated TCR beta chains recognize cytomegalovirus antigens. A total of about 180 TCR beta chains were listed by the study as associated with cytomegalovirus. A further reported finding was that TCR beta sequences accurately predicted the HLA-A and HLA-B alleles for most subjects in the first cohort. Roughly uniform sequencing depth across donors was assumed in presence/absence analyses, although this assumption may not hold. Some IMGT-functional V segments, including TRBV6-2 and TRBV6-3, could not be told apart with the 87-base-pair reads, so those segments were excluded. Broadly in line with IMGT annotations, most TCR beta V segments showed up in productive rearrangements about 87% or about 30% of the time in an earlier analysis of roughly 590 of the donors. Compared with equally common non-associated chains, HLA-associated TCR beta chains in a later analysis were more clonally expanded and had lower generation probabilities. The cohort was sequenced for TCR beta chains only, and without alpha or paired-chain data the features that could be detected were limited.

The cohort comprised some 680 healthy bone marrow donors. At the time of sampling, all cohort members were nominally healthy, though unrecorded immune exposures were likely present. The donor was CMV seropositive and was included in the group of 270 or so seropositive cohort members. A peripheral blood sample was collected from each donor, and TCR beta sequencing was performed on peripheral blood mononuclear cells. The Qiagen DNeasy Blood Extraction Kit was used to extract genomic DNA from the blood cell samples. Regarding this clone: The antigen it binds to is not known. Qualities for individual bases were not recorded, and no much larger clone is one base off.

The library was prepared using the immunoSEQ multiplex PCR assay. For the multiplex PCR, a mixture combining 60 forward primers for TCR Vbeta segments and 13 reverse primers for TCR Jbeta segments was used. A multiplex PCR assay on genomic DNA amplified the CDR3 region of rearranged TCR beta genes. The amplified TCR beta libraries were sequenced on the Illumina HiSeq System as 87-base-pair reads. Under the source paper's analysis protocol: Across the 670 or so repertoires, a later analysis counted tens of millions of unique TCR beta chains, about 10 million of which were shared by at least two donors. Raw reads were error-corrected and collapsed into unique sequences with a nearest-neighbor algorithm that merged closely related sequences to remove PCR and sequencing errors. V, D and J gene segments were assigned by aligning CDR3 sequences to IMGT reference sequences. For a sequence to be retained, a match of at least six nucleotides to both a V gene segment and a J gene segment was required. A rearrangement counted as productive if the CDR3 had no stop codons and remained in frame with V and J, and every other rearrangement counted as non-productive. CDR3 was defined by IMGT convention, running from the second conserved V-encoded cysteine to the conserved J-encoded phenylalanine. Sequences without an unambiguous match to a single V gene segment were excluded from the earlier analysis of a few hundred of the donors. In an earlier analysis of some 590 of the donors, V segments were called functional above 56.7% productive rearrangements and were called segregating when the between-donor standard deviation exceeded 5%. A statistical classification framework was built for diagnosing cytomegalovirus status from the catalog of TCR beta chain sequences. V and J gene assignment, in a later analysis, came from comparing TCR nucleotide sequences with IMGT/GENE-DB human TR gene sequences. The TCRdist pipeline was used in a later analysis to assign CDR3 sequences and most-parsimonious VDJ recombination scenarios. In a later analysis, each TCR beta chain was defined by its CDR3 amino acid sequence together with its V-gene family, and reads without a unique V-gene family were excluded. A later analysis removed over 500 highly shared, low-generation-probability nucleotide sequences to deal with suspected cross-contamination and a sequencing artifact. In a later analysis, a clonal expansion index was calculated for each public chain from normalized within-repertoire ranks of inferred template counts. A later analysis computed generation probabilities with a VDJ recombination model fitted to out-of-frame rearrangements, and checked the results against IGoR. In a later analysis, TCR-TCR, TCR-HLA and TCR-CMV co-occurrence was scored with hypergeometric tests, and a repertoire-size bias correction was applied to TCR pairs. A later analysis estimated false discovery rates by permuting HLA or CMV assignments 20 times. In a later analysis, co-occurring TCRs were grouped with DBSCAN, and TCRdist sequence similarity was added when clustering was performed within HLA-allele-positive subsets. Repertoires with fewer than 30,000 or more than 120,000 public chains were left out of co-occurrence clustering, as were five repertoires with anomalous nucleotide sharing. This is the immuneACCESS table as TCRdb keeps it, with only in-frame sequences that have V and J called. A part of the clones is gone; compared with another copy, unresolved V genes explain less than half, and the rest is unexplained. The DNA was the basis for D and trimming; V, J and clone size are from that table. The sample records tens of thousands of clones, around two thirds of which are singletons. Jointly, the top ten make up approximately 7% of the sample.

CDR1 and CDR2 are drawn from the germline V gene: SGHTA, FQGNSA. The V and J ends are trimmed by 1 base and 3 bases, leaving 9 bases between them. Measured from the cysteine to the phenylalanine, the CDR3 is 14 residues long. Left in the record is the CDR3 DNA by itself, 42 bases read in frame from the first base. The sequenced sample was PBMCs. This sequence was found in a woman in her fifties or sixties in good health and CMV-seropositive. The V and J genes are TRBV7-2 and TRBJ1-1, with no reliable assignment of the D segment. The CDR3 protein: CASSLEVRDTEAFF. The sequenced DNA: TGTGCCAGCAGCTTAGAGGTTCGGGACACTGAAGCTTTCTTT.